Listed below are T cell receptor beta chains from one sample, sequenced in a study of vaccination effects on CD4 cells after COVID-19. The table came from immunoSEQ multiplex PCR; TCRdb's copy has only in-frame clones and leaves some out. Among some 23,000 clones listed, roughly two thirds were seen once. These receptors are not linked to any known antigen. The sequencing here drew on CD4+ T cells from PBMCs cultured with SARS-CoV-2 spike peptides, taken after COVID-19 vaccination. The receptors here all came from a human donor who received a COVID-19 vaccine. The CDR3 runs from the conserved cysteine through the conserved F or W. A D gene is named only where the DNA matches it firmly. The size of a clone is reported for some rows only, either as once, few or many, or as a class for expanded clones.

TRBV3-1/TRBV3-2	TRBJ2-5	TRBD2	NA	TGTGCCAGCAGCCAGTCGGTAGCGGGGGGTCAAGAGACCCAGTACTTC	CASSQSVAGGQETQYF
TRBV6-1	TRBJ1-1	TRBD1	NA	TGTGCCAGCAGTGGACCCCCCGGGACAGGATTGAACACTGAAGCTTTCTTT	CASSGPPGTGLNTEAFF
TRBV5-1	TRBJ1-3	NA	medium-sized	TGCGCCAGCAGCGGCAACTCTGGAAACACCATATATTTT	CASSGNSGNTIYF
TRBV23-1	TRBJ2-3	NA	NA	TGCGCCAGCAGTCAAGCAGGGACTCCCAGGGGAGATACGCAGTATTTT	CASSQAGTPRGDTQYF
TRBV7-9	TRBJ2-1	TRBD1	NA	TGTGCCAGCAGCTCGGACAGGGGGCCCAATGAGCAGTTCTTC	CASSSDRGPNEQFF
TRBV4-1	TRBJ2-3	NA	NA	TGCGCCAGCAGCCAAGCGGGGGATAGCACAGATACGCAGTATTTT	CASSQAGDSTDTQYF
TRBV10-1	TRBJ2-1	TRBD2	NA	TGCGCCAGCAGTGAGCCTGCGGGAGGGCGTTTAACGGAGCAGTTCTTC	CASSEPAGGRLTEQFF
TRBV18	TRBJ2-5	NA	NA	TGTGCCAGCTCACGCGAAAGACAAGAGACCCAGTACTTC	CASSRERQETQYF
TRBV2	TRBJ2-4	TRBD2	NA	TGTGCCAGCGAGTACGGGACTAATAAAAACATTCAGTACTTC	CASEYGTNKNIQYF
TRBV6-5	TRBJ2-7	TRBD1	NA	TGTGCCAGCAGTTCCGGGACAGGGCGATACGAGCAGTACTTC	CASSSGTGRYEQYF
TRBV27	TRBJ1-1	NA	few	TGTGCCAGCAGGATATCTCTAATCTCTGAAGCTTTCTTT	CASRISLISEAFF
TRBV5-4	TRBJ2-5	TRBD2	few	TGTGCCAGCAGCTCCCCCGGACTAGCGGGAGCAGAGACCCAGTACTTC	CASSSPGLAGAETQYF
TRBV28	TRBJ1-2	NA	NA	TGTGCCAGCAGTGGACTTGGACAGACAACGGGCTACACCTTC	CASSGLGQTTGYTF
TRBV11-2	TRBJ1-1	NA	once	TGTGCCAGCAGCTTAGAATTCCGGAACACTGAAGCTTTCTTT	CASSLEFRNTEAFF
TRBV6-2/TRBV6-3	TRBJ1-5	TRBD1	NA	TGTGCCAGCAGTTACGACAGGGGAGCGCAGCCCCAGCATTTT	CASSYDRGAQPQHF
TRBV11-3	TRBJ2-3	TRBD1	NA	TGTGCCAGCAGCCACTTAACAGGGGGCGTAGCAGATACGCAGTATTTT	CASSHLTGGVADTQYF
TRBV20-1	TRBJ1-2	NA	few	TGCAGTGCTAGTGGAGGACAGTCCAATGGCTACACCTTC	CSASGGQSNGYTF
TRBV9	TRBJ2-2	NA	NA	TGTGCCAGCTCTATTGGGACGGTGAACACCGGGGAGCTGTTTTTT	CASSIGTVNTGELFF
TRBV10-3	TRBJ2-1	TRBD2	NA	TGTGCCATCCTCCGGACTAGTGGCCACAATGAGCAGTTCTTC	CAILRTSGHNEQFF
TRBV6-1	TRBJ2-3	NA	once	TGTGCCAGCAGTGAAGGTCCAAGGCTCACAGATACGCAGTATTTT	CASSEGPRLTDTQYF
TRBV24-1	TRBJ2-5	NA	once	TGTGCCACCAGTGATTTATCTCTGGGGGTAGCGAGGGAGACCCAGTACTTC	CATSDLSLGVARETQYF
TRBV9	TRBJ2-2	TRBD2	few	TGTGCCAGCAGTCGATCCGGGACTAGCGGGATAGTGGAGCTGTTTTTT	CASSRSGTSGIVELFF
TRBV18	TRBJ1-3	NA	NA	TGTGCCAGCTCACCACGCCCGCAGGGTAGCGGCTGGGCTGGAAACACCATATATTTT	CASSPRPQGSGWAGNTIYF
TRBV27	TRBJ1-2	TRBD1	NA	TGTGCCAGCAGTTTATTCAGGGGGGGACCTTACGCCTTC	CASSLFRGGPYAF
TRBV19	TRBJ2-5	TRBD2	NA	TGTGCCAGTAGTATAGGGAGCGGGAAAGAGACCCAGTACTTC	CASSIGSGKETQYF
TRBV6-4	TRBJ2-3	TRBD2	once	TGTGCCAGCAGGCGGGGGGCGACTAGCGGGAGCGTTGGAGATACGCAGTATTTT	CASRRGATSGSVGDTQYF
TRBV7-7	TRBJ2-1	TRBD1	NA	TGTGCCAGCAGCTTAACCGGGACAGGGAGTCCCCACTCCAATGAGCAGTTCTTC	CASSLTGTGSPHSNEQFF
TRBV25-1	TRBJ2-1	TRBD2	NA	TGTGCCAGCAGTGAATCCCCGGGGGGGACTAGCGGGGAGGAGCAGTTCTTC	CASSESPGGTSGEEQFF
TRBV19	TRBJ2-1	NA	few	TGTGCCAGTAGCCCAGGGAGCCCCTACAATGAGCAGTTCTTC	CASSPGSPYNEQFF
TRBV27	TRBJ2-7	TRBD1	NA	TGTGCCAGCAGACCCGACAGGGGAATCTTCGACGAGCAGTACTTC	CASRPDRGIFDEQYF
TRBV7-9	TRBJ2-1	NA	few	TGTGCCAGCAGCCACGACTCCATATTATACAATGAGCAGTTCTTC	CASSHDSILYNEQFF
TRBV5-4	TRBJ2-3	NA	NA	TGTGCCAGCAGCTTGGCCTCATATTGGGACGGTCTCGATACGCAGTATTTT	CASSLASYWDGLDTQYF
TRBV9	TRBJ2-1	NA	few	TGTGCCAGCAGCGTAGGCGGGGTCGATAGTGGTGAGCAGTTCTTC	CASSVGGVDSGEQFF
TRBV6-1	TRBJ1-1	NA	few	TGTGCCAGCAGTGAGGCCGCGGGAACTGAAGCTTTCTTT	CASSEAAGTEAFF
TRBV2	TRBJ1-1	NA	NA	TGTGCCAGCAGTGATGTCGGCGGGGGGAGGTTGGCTGAAGCTTTCTTT	CASSDVGGGRLAEAFF
TRBV15	TRBJ1-2	NA	once	TGTGCCACCAGCAGAGACAGGCACTATGGCTACACCTTC	CATSRDRHYGYTF
TRBV2	TRBJ1-2	NA	few	TGTGCCAGCAGCGGACAGCTGTTGGATGGCTACACCTTC	CASSGQLLDGYTF
TRBV10-1	TRBJ2-2	TRBD1	once	TGCGCCAGCAGCAAGGGACAGGGTTTCGGCGGGGAGCTGTTTTTT	CASSKGQGFGGELFF
TRBV27	TRBJ1-2	TRBD1	NA	TGTGCCAGCAGTTTATCGCCCCTCCGAGGTCCGGGACAGGGGATGTGGGACTATGGCTACACCTTC	CASSLSPLRGPGQGMWDYGYTF
TRBV7-8	TRBJ1-6	NA	NA	TGTGCCAGCAGCTTCGGGGCTTTGCCAAAAGCTTCACCCCTCCACTTT	CASSFGALPKASPLHF
TRBV10-2	TRBJ2-7	NA	NA	TGCGCCAGCAGTTGGGGCTCCGAAAAACTCTACGAGCAGTACTTC	CASSWGSEKLYEQYF
TRBV6-1	TRBJ2-3	NA	NA	TGTGCCAGCAGTGAAGCGCAAGGCTATCCCACAGATACGCAGTATTTT	CASSEAQGYPTDTQYF
TRBV3-1/TRBV3-2	TRBJ2-1	NA	NA	TGTGCCAGCAGCCAAGGTGGGGGGCCAAGGAATGAGCAGTTCTTC	CASSQGGGPRNEQFF
TRBV24-1	TRBJ2-3	NA	NA	TGTGCCACCAGCGGCGGGATCAGCACAGATACGCAGTATTTT	CATSGGISTDTQYF
TRBV6-5	TRBJ2-7	TRBD2	few	TGTGCCAGCAGTTTGGTGTCTAGCGGGAGTTACGAGCAGTACTTC	CASSLVSSGSYEQYF
TRBV19	TRBJ2-1	NA	once	TGTGCCAGTAGTAGAACAGGGCGAAGTAGCAATGAGCAGTTCTTC	CASSRTGRSSNEQFF
TRBV2	TRBJ1-4	NA	NA	TGTGCCAGCAGTGCTGGTCAGGGCCGGGAAAAACTGTTTTTT	CASSAGQGREKLFF
TRBV5-1	TRBJ2-7	NA	NA	TGCGCCAGCAGCCCACGGGACCCTTACGAGCAGTACTTC	CASSPRDPYEQYF
TRBV5-5	TRBJ1-2	NA	NA	TGTGCCAGCAGCTTGGGGACCGTAAATTATGGCTACACCTTC	CASSLGTVNYGYTF
TRBV7-9	TRBJ2-7	TRBD1	NA	TGTGCCAGCAGCTTTTTCGGGACAGGGGATGATGAGCAGTACTTC	CASSFFGTGDDEQYF
TRBV6-5	TRBJ1-2	NA	NA	TGTGCCAGCAGTTACGACAGGAGCTATGGCTACACCTTC	CASSYDRSYGYTF
TRBV5-1	TRBJ1-4	NA	NA	TGCGCCAGCAGCTCGACCGGGACGGCAAATGAAAAACTGTTTTTT	CASSSTGTANEKLFF